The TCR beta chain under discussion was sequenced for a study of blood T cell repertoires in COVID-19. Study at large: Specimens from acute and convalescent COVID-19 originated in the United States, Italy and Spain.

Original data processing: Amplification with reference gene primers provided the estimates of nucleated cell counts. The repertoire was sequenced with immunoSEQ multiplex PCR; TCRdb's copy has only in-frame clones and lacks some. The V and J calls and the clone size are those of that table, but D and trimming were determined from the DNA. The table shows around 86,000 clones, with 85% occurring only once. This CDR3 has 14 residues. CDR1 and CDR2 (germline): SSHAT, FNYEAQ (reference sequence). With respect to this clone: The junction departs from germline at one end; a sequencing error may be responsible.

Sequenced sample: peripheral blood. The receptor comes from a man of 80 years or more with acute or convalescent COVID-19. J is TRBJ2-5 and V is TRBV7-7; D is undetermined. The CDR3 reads CASSLVFTGETQYF. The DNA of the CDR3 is TGTGCTAGCAGCTTAGTGTTTACCGGAGAGACCCAGTACTTC.